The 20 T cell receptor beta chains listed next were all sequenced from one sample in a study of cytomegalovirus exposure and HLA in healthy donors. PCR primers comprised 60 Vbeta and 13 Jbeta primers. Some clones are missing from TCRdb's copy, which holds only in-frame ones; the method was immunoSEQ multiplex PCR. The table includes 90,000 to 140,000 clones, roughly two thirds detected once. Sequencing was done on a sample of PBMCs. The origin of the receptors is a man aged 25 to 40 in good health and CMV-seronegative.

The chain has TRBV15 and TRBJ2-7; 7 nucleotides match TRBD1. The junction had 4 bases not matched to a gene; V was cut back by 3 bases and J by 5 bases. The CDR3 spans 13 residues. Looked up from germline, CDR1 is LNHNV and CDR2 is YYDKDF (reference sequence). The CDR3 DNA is TGTGCCACCAGCAGCTACAGGGGAGACGAGCAGTACTTC. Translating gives CATSSYRGDEQYF.

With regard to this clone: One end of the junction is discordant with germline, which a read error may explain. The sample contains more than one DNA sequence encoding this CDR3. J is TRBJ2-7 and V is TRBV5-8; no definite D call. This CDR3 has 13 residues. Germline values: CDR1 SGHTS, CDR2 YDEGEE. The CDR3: CASSLGSSYEQYF. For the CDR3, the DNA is TGTGCCAGTAGCTTGGGTAGTTCCTACGAGCAGTACTTC.

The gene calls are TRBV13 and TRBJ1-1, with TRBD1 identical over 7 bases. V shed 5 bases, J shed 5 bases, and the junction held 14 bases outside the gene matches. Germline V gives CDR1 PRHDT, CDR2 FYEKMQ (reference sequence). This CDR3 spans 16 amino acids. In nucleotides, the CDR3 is TGTGCCAGCAGCCGGACAGGCAAGGATGCGCGGACTGAAGCTTTCTTT. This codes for CASSRTGKDARTEAFF.

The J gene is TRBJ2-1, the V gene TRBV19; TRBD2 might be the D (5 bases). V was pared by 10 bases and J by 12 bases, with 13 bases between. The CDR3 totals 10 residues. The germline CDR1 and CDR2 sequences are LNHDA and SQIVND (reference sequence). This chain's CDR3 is CAKTSPGQFF. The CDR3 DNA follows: TGTGCCAAAACTAGTCCGGGGCAGTTCTTC.

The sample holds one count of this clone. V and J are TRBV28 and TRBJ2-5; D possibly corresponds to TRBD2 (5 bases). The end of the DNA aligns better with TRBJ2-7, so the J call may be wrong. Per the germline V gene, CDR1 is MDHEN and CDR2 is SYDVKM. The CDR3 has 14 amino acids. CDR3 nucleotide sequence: TGTGCCAGCAGCGGACGGGAATCCTCCTACGAGCAGTACTTC. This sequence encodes CASSGRESSYEQYF.

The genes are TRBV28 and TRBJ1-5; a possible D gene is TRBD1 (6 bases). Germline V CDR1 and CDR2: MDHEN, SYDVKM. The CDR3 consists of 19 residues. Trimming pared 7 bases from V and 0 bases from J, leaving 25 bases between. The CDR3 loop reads CASTPSPTGTRYSNQPQHF. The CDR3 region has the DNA TGTGCCAGCACCCCTAGCCCAACCGGGACAAGGTATAGCAATCAGCCCCAGCATTTT.

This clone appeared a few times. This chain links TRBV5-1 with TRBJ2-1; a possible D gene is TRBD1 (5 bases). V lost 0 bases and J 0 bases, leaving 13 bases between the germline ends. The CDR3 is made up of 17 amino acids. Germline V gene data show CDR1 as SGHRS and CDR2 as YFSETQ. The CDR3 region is CASSLVAGKRSYNEQFF. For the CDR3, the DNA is TGCGCCAGCAGCTTGGTTGCAGGGAAGCGCTCCTACAATGAGCAGTTCTTC.

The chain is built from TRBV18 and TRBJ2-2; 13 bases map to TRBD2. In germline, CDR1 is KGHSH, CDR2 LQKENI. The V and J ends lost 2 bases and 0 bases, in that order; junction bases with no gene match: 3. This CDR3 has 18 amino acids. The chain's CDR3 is CASSPVLAGGPNTGELFF. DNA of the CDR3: TGTGCCAGCTCACCAGTACTAGCGGGAGGGCCGAACACCGGGGAGCTGTTTTTT. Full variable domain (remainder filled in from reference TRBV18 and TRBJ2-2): NAGVMQNPRHLVRRRGQEARLRCSPMKGHSHVYWYRQLPEEGLKFMVYLQKENIIDESGMPKERFSAEFPKEGPSILRIQQVVRGDSAAYFCASSPVLAGGPNTGELFFGEGSRLTVL.

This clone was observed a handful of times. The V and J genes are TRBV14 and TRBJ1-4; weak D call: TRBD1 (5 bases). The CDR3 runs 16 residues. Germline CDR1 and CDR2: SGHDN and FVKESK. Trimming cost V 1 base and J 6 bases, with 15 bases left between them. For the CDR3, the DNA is TGTGCCAGCAGCCAAGTTCAAGGGACTCAGGATGAAAAACTGTTTTTT. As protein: CASSQVQGTQDEKLFF.

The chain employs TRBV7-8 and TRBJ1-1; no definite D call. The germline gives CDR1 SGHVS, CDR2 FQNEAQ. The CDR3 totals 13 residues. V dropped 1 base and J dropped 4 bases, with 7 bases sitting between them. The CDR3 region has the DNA TGTGCCAGCAGCTTAGGGCAATTCACTGAAGCTTTCTTT. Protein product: CASSLGQFTEAFF.

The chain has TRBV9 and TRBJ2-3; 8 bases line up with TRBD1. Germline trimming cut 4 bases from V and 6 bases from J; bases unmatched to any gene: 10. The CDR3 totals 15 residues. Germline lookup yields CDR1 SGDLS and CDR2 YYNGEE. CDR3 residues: CASSSHPGGADTQYF. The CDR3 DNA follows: TGTGCCAGCAGCTCCCACCCAGGGGGCGCGGATACGCAGTATTTT.

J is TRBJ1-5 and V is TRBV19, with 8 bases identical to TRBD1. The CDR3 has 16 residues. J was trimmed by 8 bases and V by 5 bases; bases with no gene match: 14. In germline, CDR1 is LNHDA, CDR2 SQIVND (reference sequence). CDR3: CASSSGQGEWAEPQHF. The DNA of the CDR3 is TGTGCCAGTAGTTCAGGACAGGGCGAATGGGCAGAGCCCCAGCATTTT.

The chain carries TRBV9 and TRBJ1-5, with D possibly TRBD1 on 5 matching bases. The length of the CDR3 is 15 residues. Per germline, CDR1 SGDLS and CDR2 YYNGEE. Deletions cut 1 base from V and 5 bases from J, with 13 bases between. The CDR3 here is CASSVTGGEYQPQHF. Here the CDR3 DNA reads TGTGCCAGCAGCGTAACAGGCGGAGAATATCAGCCCCAGCATTTT.

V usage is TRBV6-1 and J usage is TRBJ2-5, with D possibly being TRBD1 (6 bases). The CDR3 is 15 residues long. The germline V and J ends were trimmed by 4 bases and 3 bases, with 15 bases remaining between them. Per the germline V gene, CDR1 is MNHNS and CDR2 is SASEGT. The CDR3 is CASSARDTLKETQYF. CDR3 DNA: TGTGCCAGCAGTGCACGGGACACCCTAAAAGAGACCCAGTACTTC.

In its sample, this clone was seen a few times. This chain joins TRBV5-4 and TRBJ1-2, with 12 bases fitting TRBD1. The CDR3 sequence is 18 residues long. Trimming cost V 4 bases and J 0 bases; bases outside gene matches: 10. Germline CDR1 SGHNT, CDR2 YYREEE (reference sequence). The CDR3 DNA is TGTGCCAGCAGCGGGGGACAGGGGGCCGTTAGTTCTAACTATGGCTACACCTTC. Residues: CASSGGQGAVSSNYGYTF.

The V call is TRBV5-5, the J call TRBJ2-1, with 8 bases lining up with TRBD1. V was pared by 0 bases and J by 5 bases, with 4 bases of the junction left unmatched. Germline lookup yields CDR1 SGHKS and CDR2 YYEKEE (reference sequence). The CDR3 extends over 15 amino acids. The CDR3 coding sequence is TGTGCCAGCAGCTTGGACGGACAGGGTCACAATGAGCAGTTCTTC. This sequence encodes CASSLDGQGHNEQFF.

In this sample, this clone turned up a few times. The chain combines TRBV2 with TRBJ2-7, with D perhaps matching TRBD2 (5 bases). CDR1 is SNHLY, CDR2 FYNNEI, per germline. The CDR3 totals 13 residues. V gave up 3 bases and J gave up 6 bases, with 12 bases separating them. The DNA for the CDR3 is TGTGCCAGCAGTGACCCGGGGAGTTCCGAGCAGTACTTC. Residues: CASSDPGSSEQYF.

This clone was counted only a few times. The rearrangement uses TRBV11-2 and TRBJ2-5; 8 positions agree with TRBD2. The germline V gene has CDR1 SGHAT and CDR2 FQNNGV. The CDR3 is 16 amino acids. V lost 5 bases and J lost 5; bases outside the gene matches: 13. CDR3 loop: CASSTTFGLAGETQYF. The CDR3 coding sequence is TGTGCCAGCAGCACCACCTTCGGACTAGCTGGGGAGACCCAGTACTTC.

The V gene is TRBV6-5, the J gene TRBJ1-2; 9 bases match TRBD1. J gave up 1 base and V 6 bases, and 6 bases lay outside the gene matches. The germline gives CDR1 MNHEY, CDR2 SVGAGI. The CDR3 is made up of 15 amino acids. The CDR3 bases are TGTGCCAGCAGAGAGGACAGGGGCCTTAACTATGGCTACACCTTC. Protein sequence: CASREDRGLNYGYTF.

As DNA, the CDR3 is TGTGCCAGCAGTGAAGGCAACTCCCTCTATGGCTACACCTTC. Residues: CASSEGNSLYGYTF. V gene TRBV2 combines with J gene TRBJ1-2; D gene ambiguous. Trimming removed 1 base at V and 4 bases at J, with 10 bases between. The CDR3 has 14 amino acids. The germline CDR1 and CDR2 sequences are SNHLY and FYNNEI. Variable domain in full (rest from reference TRBV2 and TRBJ1-2): EPEVTQTPSHQVTQMGQEVILRCVPISNHLYFYWYRQILGQKVEFLVSFYNNEISEKSEIFDDQFSVERPDGSNFTLKIRSTKLEDSAMYFCASSEGNSLYGYTFGSGTRLTVV.